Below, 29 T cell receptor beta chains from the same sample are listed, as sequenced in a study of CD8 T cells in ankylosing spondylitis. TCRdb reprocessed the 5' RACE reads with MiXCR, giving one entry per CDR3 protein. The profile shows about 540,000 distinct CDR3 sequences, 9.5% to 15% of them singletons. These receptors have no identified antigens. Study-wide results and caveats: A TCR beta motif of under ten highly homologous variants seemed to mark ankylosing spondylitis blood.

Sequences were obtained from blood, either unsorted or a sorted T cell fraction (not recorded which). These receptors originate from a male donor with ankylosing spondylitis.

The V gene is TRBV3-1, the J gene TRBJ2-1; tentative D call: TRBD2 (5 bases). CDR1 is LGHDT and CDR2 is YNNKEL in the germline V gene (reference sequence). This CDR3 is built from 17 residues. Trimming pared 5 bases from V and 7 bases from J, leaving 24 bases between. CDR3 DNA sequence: TGTGCCAGCAGCTATAATTTCCTCCAGAGGGCGGAGAATGAGCAGTTCTTC. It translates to CASSYNFLQRAENEQFF.

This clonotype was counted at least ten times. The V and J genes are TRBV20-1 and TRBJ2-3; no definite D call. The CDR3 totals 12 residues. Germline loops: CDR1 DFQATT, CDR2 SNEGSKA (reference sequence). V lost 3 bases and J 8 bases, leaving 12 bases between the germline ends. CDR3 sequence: CSARALSGTQYF. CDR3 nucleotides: TGCAGTGCTAGGGCCCTATCTGGTACGCAGTATTTT.

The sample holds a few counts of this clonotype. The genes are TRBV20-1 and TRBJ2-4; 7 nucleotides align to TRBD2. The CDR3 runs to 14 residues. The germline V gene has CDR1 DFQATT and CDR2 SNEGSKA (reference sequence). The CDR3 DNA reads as TGCAGCTATCAGCGGGCTAGCGGAGAAAACATTCAGTACTTC. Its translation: CSYQRASGENIQYF.

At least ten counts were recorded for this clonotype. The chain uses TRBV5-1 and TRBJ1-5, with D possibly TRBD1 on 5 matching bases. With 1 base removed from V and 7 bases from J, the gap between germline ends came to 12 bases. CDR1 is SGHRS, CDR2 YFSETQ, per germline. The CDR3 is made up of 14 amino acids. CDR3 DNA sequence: TGCGCCAGCAGCTTGCAGGGTTCGGGGCAGCCCCAGCATTTT. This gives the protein CASSLQGSGQPQHF. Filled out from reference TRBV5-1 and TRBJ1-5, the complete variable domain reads KAGVTQTPRYLIKTRGQQVTLSCSPISGHRSVSWYQQTPGQGLQFLFEYFSETQRNKGNFPGRFSGRQFSNSRSEMNVSTLELGDSALYLCASSLQGSGQPQHFGDGTRLSIL.

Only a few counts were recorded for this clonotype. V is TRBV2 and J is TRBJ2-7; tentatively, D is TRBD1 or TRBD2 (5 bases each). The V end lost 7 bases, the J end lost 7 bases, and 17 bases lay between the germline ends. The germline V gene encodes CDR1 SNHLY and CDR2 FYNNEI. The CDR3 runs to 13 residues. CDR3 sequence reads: CASTMGPNLEQYV. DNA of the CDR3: TGTGCCAGCACCATGGGACCAAACTTGGAGCAGTACGTC.

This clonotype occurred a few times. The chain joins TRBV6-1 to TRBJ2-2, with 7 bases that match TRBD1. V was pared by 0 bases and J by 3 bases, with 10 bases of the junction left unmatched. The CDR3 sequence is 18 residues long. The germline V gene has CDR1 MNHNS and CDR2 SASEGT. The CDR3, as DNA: TGTGCCAGCAGTGAAGCGCTACACTCGACAGGGTACACCGGGGAGCTGTTTTTT. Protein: CASSEALHSTGYTGELFF.

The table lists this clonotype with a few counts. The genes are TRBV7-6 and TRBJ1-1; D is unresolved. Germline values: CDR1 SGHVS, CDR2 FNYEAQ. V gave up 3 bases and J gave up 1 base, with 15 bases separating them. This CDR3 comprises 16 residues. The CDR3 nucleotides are TGTGCCAGCAGCTTCATTGGTGGCCTATGGAACACTGAAGCTTTCTTT. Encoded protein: CASSFIGGLWNTEAFF. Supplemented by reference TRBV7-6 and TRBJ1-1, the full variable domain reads GAGVSQSPRYKVTKRGQDVALRCDPISGHVSLYWYRQALGQGPEFLTYFNYEAQQDKSGLPNDRFSAERPEGSISTLTIQRTEQRDSAMYRCASSFIGGLWNTEAFFGQGTRLTVV.

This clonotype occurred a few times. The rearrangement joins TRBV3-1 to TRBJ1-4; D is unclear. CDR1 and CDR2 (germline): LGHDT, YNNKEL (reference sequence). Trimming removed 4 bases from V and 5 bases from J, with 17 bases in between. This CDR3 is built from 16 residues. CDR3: CASSRTPRNGNEKLFF. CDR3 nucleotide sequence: TGTGCCAGCAGCCGCACACCTAGAAACGGGAATGAAAAACTGTTTTTT.

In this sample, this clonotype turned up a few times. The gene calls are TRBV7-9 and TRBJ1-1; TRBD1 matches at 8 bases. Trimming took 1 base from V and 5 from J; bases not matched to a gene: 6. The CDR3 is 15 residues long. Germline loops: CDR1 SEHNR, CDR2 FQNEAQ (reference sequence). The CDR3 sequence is CASSLGDRGRTEAFF. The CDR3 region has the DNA TGTGCCAGCAGCTTAGGAGACAGGGGTCGGACTGAAGCTTTCTTT.

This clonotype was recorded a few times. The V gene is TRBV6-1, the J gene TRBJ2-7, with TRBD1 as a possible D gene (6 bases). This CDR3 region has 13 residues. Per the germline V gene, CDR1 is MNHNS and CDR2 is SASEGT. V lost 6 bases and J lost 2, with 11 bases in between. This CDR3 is CASRDGQTYEQYV. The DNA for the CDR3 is TGTGCCAGCAGGGACGGACAGACCTACGAGCAGTACGTC.

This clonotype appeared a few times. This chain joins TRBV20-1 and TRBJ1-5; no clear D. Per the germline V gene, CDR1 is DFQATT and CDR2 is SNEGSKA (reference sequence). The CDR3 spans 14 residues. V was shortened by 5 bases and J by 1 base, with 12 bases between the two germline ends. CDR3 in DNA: TGCAGTGCTGCCCATCAGAAGAGCAATCAGCCCCAGCATTTT. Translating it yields CSAAHQKSNQPQHF.

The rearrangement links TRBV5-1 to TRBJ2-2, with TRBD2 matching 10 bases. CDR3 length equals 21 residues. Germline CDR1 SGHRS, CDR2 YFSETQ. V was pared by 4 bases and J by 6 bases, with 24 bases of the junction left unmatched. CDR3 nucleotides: TGCGCCAGCAGCGAAAAAAGGTGGCTAGCGGGAGTTACCGTTAGTGCCGGGGAGCTGTTTTTT. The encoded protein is CASSEKRWLAGVTVSAGELFF.

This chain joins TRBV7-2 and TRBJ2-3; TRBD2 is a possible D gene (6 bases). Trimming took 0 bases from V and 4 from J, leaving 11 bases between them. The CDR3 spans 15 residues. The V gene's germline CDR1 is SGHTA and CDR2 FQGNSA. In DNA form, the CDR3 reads TGTGCCAGCAGCTTAGCTCGCGGGACCTCAGATACGCAGTATTTT. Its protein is CASSLARGTSDTQYF.

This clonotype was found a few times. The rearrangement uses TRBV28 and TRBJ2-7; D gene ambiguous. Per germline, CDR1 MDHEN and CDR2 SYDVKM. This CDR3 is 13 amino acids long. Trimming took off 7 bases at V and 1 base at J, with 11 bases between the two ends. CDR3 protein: CASTLPNSYEQYF. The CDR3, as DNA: TGTGCCAGCACCCTCCCAAATTCCTACGAGCAGTACTTC.

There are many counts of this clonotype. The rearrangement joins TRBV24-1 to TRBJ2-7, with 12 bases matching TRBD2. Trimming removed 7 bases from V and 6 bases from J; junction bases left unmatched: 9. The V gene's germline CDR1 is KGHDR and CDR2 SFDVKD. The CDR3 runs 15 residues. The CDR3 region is CATSLTSGRGGEQYV. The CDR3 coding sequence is TGTGCCACCAGCTTGACTAGCGGGAGAGGAGGCGAGCAGTACGTC.

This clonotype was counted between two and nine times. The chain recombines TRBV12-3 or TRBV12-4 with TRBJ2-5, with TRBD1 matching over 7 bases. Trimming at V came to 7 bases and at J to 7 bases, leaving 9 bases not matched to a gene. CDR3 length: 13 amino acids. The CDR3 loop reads CASNRGPLGTQYF. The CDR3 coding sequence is TGTGCCAGCAACAGGGGACCGCTTGGGACCCAGTACTTC.

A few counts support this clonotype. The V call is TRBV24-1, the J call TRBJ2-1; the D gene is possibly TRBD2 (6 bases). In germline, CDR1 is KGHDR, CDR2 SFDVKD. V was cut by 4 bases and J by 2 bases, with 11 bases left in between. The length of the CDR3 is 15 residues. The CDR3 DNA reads TGTGCCACCAGTGACGTGGGAGGTCCCTACAATGAGCAGTTCTTC. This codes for CATSDVGGPYNEQFF.

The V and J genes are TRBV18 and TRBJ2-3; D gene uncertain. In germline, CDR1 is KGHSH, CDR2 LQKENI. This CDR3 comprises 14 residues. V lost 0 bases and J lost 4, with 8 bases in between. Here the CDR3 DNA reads TGTGCCAGCTCACCACCGATACGCGCAGATACGCAGTATTTT. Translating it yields CASSPPIRADTQYF.

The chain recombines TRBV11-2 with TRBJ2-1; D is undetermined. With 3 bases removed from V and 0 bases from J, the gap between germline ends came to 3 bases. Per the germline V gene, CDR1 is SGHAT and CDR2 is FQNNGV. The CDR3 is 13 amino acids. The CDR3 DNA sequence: TGTGCCAGCAGCTTTAACTCCTACAATGAGCAGTTCTTC. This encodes CASSFNSYNEQFF.

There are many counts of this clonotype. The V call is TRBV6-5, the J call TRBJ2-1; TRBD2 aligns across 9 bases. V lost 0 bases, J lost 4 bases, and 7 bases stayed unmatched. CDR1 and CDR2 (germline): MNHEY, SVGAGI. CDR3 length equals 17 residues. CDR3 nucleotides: TGTGCCAGCAGTTACTCGGGAATAGCGGGAGTTTACAATGAGCAGTTCTTC. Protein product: CASSYSGIAGVYNEQFF.

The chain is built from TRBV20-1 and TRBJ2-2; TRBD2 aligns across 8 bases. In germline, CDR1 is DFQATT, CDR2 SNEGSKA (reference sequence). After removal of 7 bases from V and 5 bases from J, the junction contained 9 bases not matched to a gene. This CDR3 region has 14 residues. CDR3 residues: CSVGAGVGTGELFF. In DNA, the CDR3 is TGCAGTGTCGGAGCGGGAGTCGGTACCGGGGAGCTGTTTTTT.

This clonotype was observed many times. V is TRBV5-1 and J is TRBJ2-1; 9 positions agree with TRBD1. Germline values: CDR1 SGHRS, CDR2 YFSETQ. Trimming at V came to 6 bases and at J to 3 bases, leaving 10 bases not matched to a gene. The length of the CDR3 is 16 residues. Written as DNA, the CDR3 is TGCGCCAGCAAACCCGGGGGGACAGGGAACTACAATGAGCAGTTCTTC. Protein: CASKPGGTGNYNEQFF.

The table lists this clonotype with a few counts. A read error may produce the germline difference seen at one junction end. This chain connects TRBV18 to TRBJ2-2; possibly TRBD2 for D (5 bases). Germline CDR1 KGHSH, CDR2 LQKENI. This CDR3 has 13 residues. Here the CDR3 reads CPSSPLVTGELFF. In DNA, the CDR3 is TGTCCCAGCTCACCACTAGTTACCGGGGAGCTGTTTTTT.

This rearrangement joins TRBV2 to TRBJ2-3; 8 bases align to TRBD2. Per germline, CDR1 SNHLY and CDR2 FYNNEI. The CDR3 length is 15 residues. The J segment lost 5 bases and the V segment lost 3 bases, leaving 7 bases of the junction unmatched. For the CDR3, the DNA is TGTGCCAGCAGTGACCAGCGGGAGATGGGAGATACGCAGTATTTT. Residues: CASSDQREMGDTQYF.

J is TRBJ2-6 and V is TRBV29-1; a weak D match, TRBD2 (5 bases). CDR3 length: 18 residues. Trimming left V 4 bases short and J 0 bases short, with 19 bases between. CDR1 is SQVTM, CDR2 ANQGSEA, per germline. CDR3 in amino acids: CSVALGRTRDSGANVLTF. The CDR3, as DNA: TGCAGCGTTGCCCTCGGACGAACTAGGGACTCTGGGGCCAACGTCCTGACTTTC.

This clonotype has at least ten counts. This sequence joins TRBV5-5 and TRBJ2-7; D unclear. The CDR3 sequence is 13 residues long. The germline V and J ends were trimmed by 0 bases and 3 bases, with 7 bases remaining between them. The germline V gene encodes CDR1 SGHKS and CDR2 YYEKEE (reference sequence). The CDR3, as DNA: TGTGCCAGCAGCTTGGGTTCAGACTACGAGCAGTACGTC. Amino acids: CASSLGSDYEQYV.

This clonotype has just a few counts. CDR3 coding DNA: TGTGCCAGCAGCCAAGGGGACGAGCAGTACGTC. This gives the protein CASSQGDEQYV. This chain uses TRBV3-1 with TRBJ2-7, with D unresolved. Germline assignment: CDR1 LGHDT and CDR2 YNNKEL (reference sequence). The CDR3 is 11 amino acids. Trimming shortened V by 1 base and J by 5 bases, and 3 bases separated the two germline ends.

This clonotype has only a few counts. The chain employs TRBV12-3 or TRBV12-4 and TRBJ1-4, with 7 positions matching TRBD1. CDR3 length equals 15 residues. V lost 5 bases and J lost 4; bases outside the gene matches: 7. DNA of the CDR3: TGTGCCAGCAGTGCGACAGGGAAGAATAATGAAAAACTGTTTTTT. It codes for CASSATGKNNEKLFF.

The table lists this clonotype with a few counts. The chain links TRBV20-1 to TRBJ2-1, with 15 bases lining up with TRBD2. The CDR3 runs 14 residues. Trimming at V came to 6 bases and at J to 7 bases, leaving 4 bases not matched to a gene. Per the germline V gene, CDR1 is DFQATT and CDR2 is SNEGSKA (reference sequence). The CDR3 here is CSAWTSGRANEQFF. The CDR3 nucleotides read TGCAGTGCCTGGACTAGCGGGAGGGCTAATGAGCAGTTCTTC.